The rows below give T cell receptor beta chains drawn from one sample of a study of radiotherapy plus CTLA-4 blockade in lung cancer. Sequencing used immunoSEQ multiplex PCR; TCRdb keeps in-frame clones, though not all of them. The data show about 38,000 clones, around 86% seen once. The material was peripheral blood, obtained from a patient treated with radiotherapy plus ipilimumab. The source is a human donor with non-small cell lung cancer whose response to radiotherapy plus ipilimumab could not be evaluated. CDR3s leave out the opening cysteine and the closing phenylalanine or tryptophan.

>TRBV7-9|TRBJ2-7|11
ASSPRLGHEQY
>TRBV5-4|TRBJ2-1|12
ASCAGGPDNEQF
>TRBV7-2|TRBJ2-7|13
ASSARTGGVYEQY
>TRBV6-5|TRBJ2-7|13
ASSSYRGGAYEQY
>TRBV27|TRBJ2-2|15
ASSLRPLTGSTGELF
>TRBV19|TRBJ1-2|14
ASSARDRGNGYGYT
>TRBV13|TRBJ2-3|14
ASSLLSGPGVDTQY
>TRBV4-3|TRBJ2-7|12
ASSQGDRAGGQY
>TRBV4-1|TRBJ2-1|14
ASSAGGLRSYNEQF
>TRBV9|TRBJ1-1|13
ASSARRGPDTEAF
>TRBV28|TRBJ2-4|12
ASWRNLAKNIQY
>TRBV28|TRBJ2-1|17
ASSLSRTPPFPKYNEQF
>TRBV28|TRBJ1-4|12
ASSPGQGQEKLF
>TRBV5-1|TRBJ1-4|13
ASSRRAELNEKLF
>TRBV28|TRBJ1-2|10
ASSSGDYGYT
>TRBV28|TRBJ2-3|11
AAGGVATDTQY
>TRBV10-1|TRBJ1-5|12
ASRSGDSNQPQH
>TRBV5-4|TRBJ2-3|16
ASSLERHSIIRTDTQY
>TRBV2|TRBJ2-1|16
ASSEGVGRASSYNEQF
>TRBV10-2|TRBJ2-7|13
ASSGIGTVDYEQY
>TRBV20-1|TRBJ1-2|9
SVTGYYGYT
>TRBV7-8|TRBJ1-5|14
ASSLDRWGQGQPQH
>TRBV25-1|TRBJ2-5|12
ASSEGGAWETQY
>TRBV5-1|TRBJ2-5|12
ASSQGTLQETQY
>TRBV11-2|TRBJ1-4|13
ASRLETVPNEKLF
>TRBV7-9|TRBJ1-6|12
ASSSQGANSPLH
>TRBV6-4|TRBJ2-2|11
ASRGQGTGELF
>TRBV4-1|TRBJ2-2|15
ASSQRWDRGLSGELF
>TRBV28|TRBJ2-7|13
ASSSPSGRYYEQY
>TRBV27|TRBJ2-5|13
ASRPRDRFRETQY
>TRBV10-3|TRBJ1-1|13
AISELGQMNIEAF
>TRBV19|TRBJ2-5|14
ASSIGSRGGQETQY
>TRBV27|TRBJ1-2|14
ASSEQAHGRNYGYT
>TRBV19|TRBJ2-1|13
ASSPSGYRENEQF
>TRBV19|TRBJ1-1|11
ASSTGTGTEAF
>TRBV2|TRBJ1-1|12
ASKGGNRNTEAF
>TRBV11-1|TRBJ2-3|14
ASRSSGTGPPDTQY
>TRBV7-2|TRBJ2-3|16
ASSAILAGGPAPNTQY
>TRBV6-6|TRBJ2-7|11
ASSYSQGYEQY
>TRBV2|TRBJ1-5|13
ASSVEAGGSQPQH
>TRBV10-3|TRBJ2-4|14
AISEGTSLAKNIQY